The 2 T cell receptor beta chains below were found in one sample sequenced in a study of OX40 agonist ivuxolimab in advanced cancers. This table comes from immunoSEQ multiplex PCR, and its TCRdb copy is limited to in-frame clones, with some not included. The sample contains roughly 56,000 clones, approximately 84% of which appear only once. The sample here was CD4+ or CD8+ T cells sorted from blood, taken in a trial of the OX40 agonist ivuxolimab. These receptors originate from an adult with an advanced solid tumor such as melanoma, head and neck, liver or kidney cancer.

V gene TRBV19 combines with J gene TRBJ1-5; tentatively, D is TRBD1 (6 bases). The germline V gene encodes CDR1 LNHDA and CDR2 SQIVND (reference sequence). Trimming pared 6 bases from V and 2 bases from J, leaving 14 bases between. This CDR3 has 15 amino acids. In DNA, the CDR3 is TGTGCCAGTAGGGCCGGGGCAGGGGGCAATCAGCCCCAGCATTTT. As protein: CASRAGAGGNQPQHF.

V and J are TRBV5-4 and TRBJ2-1; D is possibly TRBD2 (5 bases). The CDR3 has 14 residues. The V and J ends lost 2 bases and 10 bases respectively, with 16 bases between them. Germline assignment: CDR1 SGHNT and CDR2 YYREEE (reference sequence). The CDR3: CASSFGTLVVEQFF. CDR3 nucleotides: TGTGCCAGCAGCTTTGGTACACTAGTCGTCGAGCAGTTCTTC.